Presented here are 18 T cell receptor beta chains from one specimen sequenced in a study of T-cell reconstitution after alpha-beta-depleted transplantation in children. Preparing the TCRbeta library involved the use of unique molecular identifiers. MiXCR, run by TCRdb on the PCR reads, gives a single entry per CDR3 protein. The table shows 450,000 to 600,000 distinct CDR3 sequences, with about a sixth occurring only once. This specimen consisted of PBMCs from the stem cell graft donor, obtained from the stem cell graft. The source is a human donor who donated a stem cell graft to a child with acute lymphoblastic leukemia.

This clonotype was observed a few times. The rearrangement joins TRBV5-1 to TRBJ2-5; 7 bases are shared with TRBD1. Germline V lookup: CDR1 SGHRS, CDR2 YFSETQ. The V segment lost 5 bases and the J segment 4 bases; nucleotides outside the gene matches: 8. The CDR3 totals 14 residues. The CDR3, as DNA: TGCGCCAGCAGATCCGACAGGGCCGGAGAGACCCAGTACTTC. Protein sequence: CASRSDRAGETQYF. Looking up the rest from reference TRBV5-1 and TRBJ2-5 gives the full variable domain: KAGVTQTPRYLIKTRGQQVTLSCSPISGHRSVSWYQQTPGQGLQFLFEYFSETQRNKGNFPGRFSGRQFSNSRSEMNVSTLELGDSALYLCASRSDRAGETQYFGPGTRLLVL.

The rearrangement uses TRBV29-1 and TRBJ2-2, with D tentatively TRBD1 or TRBD2 (5 bases each). V was cut by 4 bases and J by 6 bases, with 9 bases left in between. Germline V gene sequence: CDR1 SQVTM, CDR2 ANQGSEA. The length of the CDR3 is 12 residues. The CDR3 spells CSVAPGPGELFF. The DNA of the CDR3 is TGCAGCGTTGCTCCGGGGCCCGGGGAGCTGTTTTTT.

A few counts support this clonotype. The chain is built from TRBV12-3 or TRBV12-4 and TRBJ1-3; D remains ambiguous. V was clipped by 4 bases and J by 0 bases, with 10 bases between them. There are 15 residues in the CDR3. The CDR3 DNA is TGTGCCAGCAGTTCCCGACATATCTCTGGAAACACCATATATTTT. It codes for CASSSRHISGNTIYF.

The chain uses TRBV9 and TRBJ2-7, with TRBD2 matching 11 bases. This CDR3 contains 15 residues. Germline-derived CDR1 and CDR2 are SGDLS and YYNGEE. Trimming at V came to 0 bases and at J to 3 bases, leaving 2 bases not matched to a gene. CDR3 region: CASSVVAGGNYEQYF. In DNA form, the CDR3 reads TGTGCCAGCAGCGTAGTAGCGGGAGGGAACTACGAGCAGTACTTC.

The chain is built from TRBV20-1 and TRBJ2-7; D gene unclear. From germline, CDR1 is DFQATT and CDR2 SNEGSKA (reference sequence). This CDR3 is 11 amino acids long. The ends were cut back, 1 base at V and 7 bases at J, with 8 bases in the middle. The DNA for the CDR3 is TGCAGTGCTAGAGTCGCGACTGAGCAGTACTTC. This encodes CSARVATEQYF.

The gene calls are TRBV3-1 and TRBJ1-2; D ambiguous. This CDR3 contains 16 residues. The germline V gene encodes CDR1 LGHDT and CDR2 YNNKEL (reference sequence). Trimming stripped 6 bases from V and 0 bases from J, with 17 bases between. CDR3 residues: CASRPGDGRSNYGYTF. CDR3 DNA sequence: TGTGCCAGCAGACCAGGCGACGGCCGATCTAACTATGGCTACACCTTC.

The V call is TRBV6-1, the J call TRBJ2-1; D assignment may be TRBD1 or TRBD2 (6 bases each). From germline, CDR1 is MNHNS and CDR2 SASEGT. Trimming cost V 4 bases and J 7 bases, with 23 bases left between them. The CDR3 totals 17 residues. The CDR3 DNA reads as TGTGCCAGCAGTGTCCGACCCGCGGGACATCTGGAAAATGAGCAGTTCTTC. Translation gives CASSVRPAGHLENEQFF.

As DNA, the CDR3 is TGTGCCAGCAGCTTTTGGACAGGGGAGACCCAGTACTTC. Protein product: CASSFWTGETQYF. The rearrangement links TRBV12-3 or TRBV12-4 to TRBJ2-5, with TRBD1 matching over 8 bases. This CDR3 spans 13 amino acids. The V and J ends lost 6 bases and 5 bases, in that order; junction bases with no gene match: 5.

V and J are TRBV5-1 and TRBJ1-1; the D gene is possibly TRBD1 (6 bases). This CDR3 is 14 amino acids long. Germline CDR1 reads SGHRS; CDR2 reads YFSETQ. The germline V and J ends were trimmed by 4 bases and 1 base, with 11 bases remaining between them. CDR3 in amino acids: CASSDPGQNTEAFF. CDR3 sequence (DNA): TGCGCCAGCAGCGATCCGGGACAGAACACTGAAGCTTTCTTT. The variable domain in full, with the rest retrieved from reference TRBV5-1 and TRBJ1-1, is KAGVTQTPRYLIKTRGQQVTLSCSPISGHRSVSWYQQTPGQGLQFLFEYFSETQRNKGNFPGRFSGRQFSNSRSEMNVSTLELGDSALYLCASSDPGQNTEAFFGQGTRLTVV.

The chain uses TRBV5-1 and TRBJ1-2; D perhaps matches TRBD1 (5 bases). Between the trimmed V and J ends, which lost 0 bases and 4 bases, there was a span of 13 bases. The CDR3 sequence is 15 residues long. The germline gives CDR1 SGHRS, CDR2 YFSETQ. CDR3 sequence (DNA): TGCGCCAGCAGCTTGGCGGGGCAGGTGCCCTATGGCTACACCTTC. It is translated as CASSLAGQVPYGYTF.

This clonotype was picked up a small number of times. This chain joins TRBV20-1 and TRBJ2-3; 9 nucleotides agree with TRBD1. The CDR3 sequence is 13 residues long. Germline V lookup: CDR1 DFQATT, CDR2 SNEGSKA (reference sequence). CDR3 DNA sequence: TGCACCCCGGGACAGGGAGATTCCGATACGCAGTATTTT. Amino acids: CTPGQGDSDTQYF.

The V and J genes are TRBV5-1 and TRBJ2-1, with D unclear. Germline CDR1 reads SGHRS; CDR2 reads YFSETQ. Trimming pared 3 bases from V and 5 bases from J, leaving 12 bases between. This CDR3 spans 14 amino acids. The CDR3 loop reads CASSSLVADNEQFF. CDR3 bases: TGCGCCAGCAGCTCGCTCGTGGCCGACAATGAGCAGTTCTTC.

This chain uses TRBV9 with TRBJ2-3; the match to TRBD2 covers 7 bases. The V and J ends lost 3 bases and 6 bases, in that order; junction bases with no gene match: 10. CDR1 and CDR2 from the germline V gene are SGDLS and YYNGEE. The CDR3 contains 15 residues. The DNA for the CDR3 is TGTGCCAGCAGCGGGGGGACTAAGATAATCGATACGCAGTATTTT. It encodes CASSGGTKIIDTQYF.

The chain links TRBV12-3 or TRBV12-4 to TRBJ1-3, with 9 bases fitting TRBD1. The CDR3 covers 16 residues. V was clipped by 8 bases and J by 0 bases; unmatched bases: 8. The chain's CDR3 is CASGIQGAHSGNTIYF. The CDR3, as DNA: TGTGCCAGCGGGATACAGGGGGCTCACTCTGGAAACACCATATATTTT.

This clonotype was detected a few times. The V gene is TRBV25-1, the J gene TRBJ2-7, with D unresolved. The CDR3 covers 12 residues. Trimming shortened V by 10 bases and J by 1 base, and 11 bases separated the two germline ends. Germline-derived CDR1 and CDR2 are MGHDK and SYGVNS. For the CDR3, the DNA is TGTGCCACCCGTGGGCAGTCCTACGAGCAGTACTTC. Protein product: CATRGQSYEQYF.

V usage is TRBV24-1 and J usage is TRBJ2-1; 11 bases fit TRBD2. With 4 bases clipped from V and 0 bases from J, the junction kept 1 base outside the gene matches. The CDR3 extends over 16 amino acids. Germline V CDR1 and CDR2: KGHDR, SFDVKD. CDR3 loop: CATSDTSGSSYNEQFF. DNA for the CDR3: TGTGCCACCAGTGACACTAGCGGGAGCTCCTACAATGAGCAGTTCTTC.

This clonotype came up a few times. The chain is built from TRBV15 and TRBJ2-1; 10 bases are shared with TRBD2. V lost 1 base to trimming and J lost 9 bases; unmatched junction nucleotides: 3. Germline CDR1 is LNHNV and CDR2 is YYDKDF (reference sequence). This CDR3 comprises 14 residues. CDR3 in DNA: TGTGCCACCAGCAGAGGACTAGCGGGCGCTGAGCAGTTCTTC. Protein: CATSRGLAGAEQFF.

The chain has TRBV5-6 and TRBJ1-1; D is undetermined. V was trimmed by 4 bases and J by 7 bases, leaving 8 bases between them. Germline CDR1 SGHDT, CDR2 YYEEEE. This CDR3 spans 11 amino acids. The CDR3 loop reads CASSTPYEAFF. In DNA, the CDR3 is TGTGCCAGCAGCACGCCTTATGAAGCTTTCTTT.